Following are 13 T cell receptor beta chains from one sample sequenced in a study of cytomegalovirus exposure and HLA in healthy donors. Primers for the PCR totalled 60 Vbeta and 13 Jbeta. Measured with immunoSEQ multiplex PCR; TCRdb has only the in-frame clones, and not every one. This sample has roughly 110,000 clones, with 70% found just once. The sequenced sample was PBMCs. These receptors came from a man under 40 in good health and CMV-seropositive.

This clone was observed a handful of times. The CDR3 nucleotides read TGTGCCAGTAGTATGTCTTCCGGAACTAATGAAAAACTGTTTTTT. Translating it yields CASSMSSGTNEKLFF. The V call is TRBV19, the J call TRBJ1-4; D remains ambiguous. Germline CDR1 reads LNHDA; CDR2 reads SQIVND (reference sequence). The length of the CDR3 is 15 residues. Trimming shortened V by 3 bases and J by 1 base, and 9 bases separated the two germline ends. The whole variable domain, filled in from reference TRBV19 and TRBJ1-4, reads DGGITQSPKYLFRKEGQNVTLSCEQNLNHDAMYWYRQDPGQGLRLIYYSQIVNDFQKGDIAEGYSVSREKKESFPLTVTSAQKNPTAFYLCASSMSSGTNEKLFFGSGTQLSVL.

J is TRBJ2-2 and V is TRBV11-3; no clear D gene. From germline, CDR1 is SGHNT and CDR2 YENEEA. The CDR3 length is 12 residues. The V and J ends lost 6 bases and 7 bases respectively, with 9 bases between them. CDR3 in amino acids: CASRREDGELFF. The CDR3 coding sequence is TGTGCCAGCAGACGAGAGGACGGGGAGCTGTTTTTT.

A few counts support this clone. This rearrangement joins TRBV7-3 to TRBJ1-2; TRBD1 is a possible D gene (6 bases). Germline V gene sequence: CDR1 SGHTA, CDR2 FQGTGA. This CDR3 has 16 residues. V was cut by 0 bases and J by 1 base, with 12 bases left in between. In DNA, the CDR3 is TGTGCCAGCAGCTTAACAGGGGGTTTGGATAACTATGGCTACACCTTC. Its protein is CASSLTGGLDNYGYTF.

This chain connects TRBV5-4 to TRBJ1-6; D remains ambiguous. Per the germline V gene, CDR1 is SGHNT and CDR2 is YYREEE (reference sequence). V was pared by 0 bases and J by 6 bases, with 7 bases between. The CDR3 length is 14 residues. CDR3 coding DNA: TGTGCCAGCAGCTTGGCCCTTGTTAATTCACCCCTCCACTTT. As protein: CASSLALVNSPLHF.

The chain links TRBV12-5 to TRBJ1-5; D unclear. Germline CDR1 reads LGHNT; CDR2 reads FRNRAP. V lost 0 bases, J lost 0 bases, and 12 bases lay in between. The CDR3 has 17 residues. The CDR3 DNA is TGTGCTAGTGGTTTGGTAATCGGAGTATTTAGCAATCAGCCCCAGCATTTT. Its translation: CASGLVIGVFSNQPQHF.

The CDR3 reads CASSEQGQGDEQYF. CDR3 bases: TGTGCCAGCAGTGAACAGGGACAGGGCGACGAGCAGTACTTC. The chain carries TRBV6-1 and TRBJ2-7, with 9 bases fitting TRBD1. With V trimmed by 2 bases and J by 5 bases, 4 bases remained unmatched. In germline, CDR1 is MNHNS, CDR2 SASEGT. This CDR3 contains 14 residues.

The chain joins TRBV15 to TRBJ1-1; tentative D call: TRBD1 (6 bases). The V gene lost 5 bases and the J gene lost 2 bases, with 12 bases spanning the gap. Germline assignment: CDR1 LNHNV and CDR2 YYDKDF (reference sequence). This CDR3 is built from 14 residues. The CDR3 coding sequence is TGTGCCACCAGCGAGAGGGGGGGAAACACTGAAGCTTTCTTT. It encodes CATSERGGNTEAFF. Supplemented by reference TRBV15 and TRBJ1-1, the full variable domain reads DAMVIQNPRYQVTQFGKPVTLSCSQTLNHNVMYWYQQKSSQAPKLLFHYYDKDFNNEADTPDNFQSRRPNTSFCFLDIRSPGLGDTAMYLCATSERGGNTEAFFGQGTRLTVV.

The V and J genes are TRBV27 and TRBJ2-1, with TRBD1 identical over 8 bases. Per germline, CDR1 MNHEY and CDR2 SMNVEV (reference sequence). The CDR3 spans 16 residues. The V gene end was trimmed by 3 bases and the J gene end by 0 bases; junction bases not matched to a gene: 4. Here the CDR3 DNA reads TGTGCCAGCAGTTTCTTTGGGACAGGCTCCTACAATGAGCAGTTCTTC. Its translation is CASSFFGTGSYNEQFF.

J is TRBJ1-5 and V is TRBV2, with 12 bases matching TRBD1. The trim removed 10 bases at V and 2 bases at J, leaving 9 bases unmatched. The CDR3 loop spans 16 amino acids. The germline V gene encodes CDR1 SNHLY and CDR2 FYNNEI. The DNA of the CDR3 is TGTGCCACCAGGGGACAGGGGGCGGGGGGCAATCAGCCCCAGCATTTT. The encoded protein is CATRGQGAGGNQPQHF.

The chain uses TRBV14 and TRBJ2-2; D may be TRBD2 (5 bases). Looked up from germline, CDR1 is SGHDN and CDR2 is FVKESK. The CDR3 consists of 14 residues. The ends were cut back, 1 base at V and 3 bases at J, with 6 bases in the middle. In nucleotides, the CDR3 is TGTGCCAGCAGCCAAGGGACTTACACCGGGGAGCTGTTTTTT. This gives the protein CASSQGTYTGELFF. Full variable domain (remainder filled in from reference TRBV14 and TRBJ2-2): EAGVTQFPSHSVIEKGQTVTLRCDPISGHDNLYWYRRVMGKEIKFLLHFVKESKQDESGMPNNRFLAERTGGTYSTLKVQPAELEDSGVYFCASSQGTYTGELFFGEGSRLTVL.

The chain's CDR3 is CASSKEGGLQSNIESGTEAFF. The CDR3 DNA reads as TGTGCCAGCAGCAAAGAAGGGGGTCTTCAGTCGAATATAGAGTCGGGCACTGAAGCTTTCTTT. J is TRBJ1-1 and V is TRBV21-1; whether TRBD1, the table's D call, matches the DNA was not checked. TRBV21-1 is recorded as a pseudogene. This CDR3 has 21 residues.

The chain carries TRBV29-1 and TRBJ2-4; D is possibly TRBD1 (6 bases). Per germline, CDR1 SQVTM and CDR2 ANQGSEA. With 0 bases removed from V and 8 bases from J, the gap between germline ends came to 11 bases. The CDR3 length is 13 residues. This CDR3 reads CSVEEQGIHIQYF. CDR3 nucleotide sequence: TGCAGCGTTGAAGAACAGGGTATACACATTCAGTACTTC.

The sample holds a few counts of this clone. V usage is TRBV7-6 and J usage is TRBJ2-3; 10 nucleotides line up with TRBD2. The CDR3 has 16 amino acids. V dropped 0 bases and J dropped 0; count of bases not matched to a gene: 0. CDR1 and CDR2 (germline): SGHVS, FNYEAQ. The CDR3 sequence is CASSLALAGSTDTQYF. The CDR3 DNA reads as TGTGCCAGCAGCTTAGCACTAGCGGGGAGCACAGATACGCAGTATTTT.